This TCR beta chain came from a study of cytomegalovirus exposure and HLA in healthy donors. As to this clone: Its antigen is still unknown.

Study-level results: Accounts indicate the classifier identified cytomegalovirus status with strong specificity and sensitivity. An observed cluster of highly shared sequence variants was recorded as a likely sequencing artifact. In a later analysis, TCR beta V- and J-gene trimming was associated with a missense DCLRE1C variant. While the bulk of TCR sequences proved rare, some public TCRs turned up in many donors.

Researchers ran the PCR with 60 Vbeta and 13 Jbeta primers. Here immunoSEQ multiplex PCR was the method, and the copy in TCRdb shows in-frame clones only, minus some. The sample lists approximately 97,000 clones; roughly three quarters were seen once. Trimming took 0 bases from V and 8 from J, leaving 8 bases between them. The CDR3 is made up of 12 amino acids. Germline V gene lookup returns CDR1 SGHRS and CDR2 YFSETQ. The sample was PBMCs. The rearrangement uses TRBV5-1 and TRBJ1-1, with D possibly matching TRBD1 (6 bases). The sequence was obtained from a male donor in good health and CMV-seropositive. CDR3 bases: TGCGCCAGCAGCTTGGGGGGGCAGGAAGCTTTCTTT. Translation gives CASSLGGQEAFF.